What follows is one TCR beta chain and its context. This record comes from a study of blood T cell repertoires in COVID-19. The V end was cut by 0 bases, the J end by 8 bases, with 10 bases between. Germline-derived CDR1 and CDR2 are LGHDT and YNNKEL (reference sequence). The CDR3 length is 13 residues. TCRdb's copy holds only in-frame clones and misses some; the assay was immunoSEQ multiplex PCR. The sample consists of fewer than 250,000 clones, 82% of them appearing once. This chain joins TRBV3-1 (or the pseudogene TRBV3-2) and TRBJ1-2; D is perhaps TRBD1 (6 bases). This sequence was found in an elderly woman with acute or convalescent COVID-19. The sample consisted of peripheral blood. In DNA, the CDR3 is TGTGCCAGCAGCCAAGAGGGGGCGCGGGGCTACACCTTC. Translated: CASSQEGARGYTF.